One sample yielded the 14 T cell receptor beta chains listed below, sequenced in a study of blood T cells in healthy people across ages (dated by TCRdb to 2013 to 2016). Libraries were prepared through 5' RACE. The reads were generated on an Illumina HiSeq 2500. A second roughly 6 to 12 cycle PCR used a sample-barcoded 5' primer and a J-beta primer mix. TCRdb cleaned the public reads at Q25 with fastp, built clones with MiXCR and kept in-frame beta chains. Each CDR3 protein appears once, grouped with its most common genes and DNA. In all, the sample holds fewer than 1.5 million distinct CDR3 sequences, and 42% of those were seen once. 7% to 9.5% of the sample lies in the top ten. The specimen sequenced was blood. These TCRs come from a woman younger than 30 in good health.

The sample holds a few counts of this clonotype. The rearrangement joins TRBV10-3 to TRBJ2-7; possible D gene TRBD2, 6 bases. The CDR3 has 15 amino acids. V lost 3 bases, J lost 3 bases, and 15 bases lay in between. Per the germline V gene, CDR1 is ENHRY and CDR2 is SYGVKD. Here the CDR3 DNA reads TGTGCCATCAGTGAAAAGGGACCGGACTACTACGAGCAGTACTTC. The encoded protein is CAISEKGPDYYEQYF.

In its sample, this clonotype was seen a few times. This chain connects TRBV27 to TRBJ2-1, with TRBD2 matching over 10 bases. Germline assignment: CDR1 MNHEY and CDR2 SMNVEV (reference sequence). Trimming cost V 6 bases and J 7 bases; bases outside gene matches: 9. There are 15 residues in the CDR3. Here the CDR3 DNA reads TGTGCCAGCAGCTTAGCGGGGGGTGTTTGGAATGAGCAGTTCTTC. It specifies CASSLAGGVWNEQFF.

This clonotype was observed a few times. V gene TRBV4-1 combines with J gene TRBJ2-5, with 8 bases identical to TRBD1. CDR1 and CDR2 from the germline V gene are MGHRA and YSYEKL. CDR3 length: 14 amino acids. Trimming removed 4 bases from V and 4 bases from J; junction bases left unmatched: 5. The CDR3, as DNA: TGCGCCAGCAGCCCGACAGGGGTTGGAGAGACCCAGTACTTC. Translated, it gives CASSPTGVGETQYF.

Only a few counts were recorded for this clonotype. The gene calls are TRBV7-9 and TRBJ2-7; tentatively, D is TRBD2 (5 bases). This CDR3 spans 12 amino acids. CDR1 is SEHNR, CDR2 FQNEAQ, per germline (reference sequence). The V end lost 5 bases, the J end lost 7 bases, and 12 bases lay between the germline ends. The CDR3 sequence: CASSPLRGEQYF. For the CDR3, the DNA is TGTGCCAGCAGCCCCCTCAGAGGGGAGCAGTACTTC. The full variable domain, its missing parts supplied by reference TRBV7-9 and TRBJ2-7, is DTGVSQNPRHKITKRGQNVTFRCDPISEHNRLYWYRQTLGQGPEFLTYFQNEAQLEKSRLLSDRFSAERPKGSFSTLEIQRTEQGDSAMYLCASSPLRGEQYFGPGTRLTVT.

The rearrangement uses TRBV4-1 and TRBJ2-2; D gene ambiguous. V lost 1 base to trimming and J lost 5 bases, with 8 bases between them. The CDR3 is 14 residues long. Germline lookup yields CDR1 MGHRA and CDR2 YSYEKL. The CDR3 coding sequence is TGCGCCAGCAGCCAAGGGTCCTGGACCGGGGAGCTGTTTTTT. Amino acid sequence: CASSQGSWTGELFF.

This clonotype was observed a few times. The chain employs TRBV5-1 and TRBJ2-7; TRBD2 agrees at 7 bases. Germline V gene data show CDR1 as SGHRS and CDR2 as YFSETQ. V lost 4 bases, J lost 3 bases, and 10 bases stayed unmatched. The CDR3 consists of 15 residues. CDR3 sequence reads: CASSPALAEVYEQYF. CDR3 in DNA: TGCGCCAGCAGCCCAGCCCTAGCGGAAGTCTACGAGCAGTACTTC. Based on the CDR3 plus reference TRBV5-1 and TRBJ2-7, the full variable domain is KAGVTQTPRYLIKTRGQQVTLSCSPISGHRSVSWYQQTPGQGLQFLFEYFSETQRNKGNFPGRFSGRQFSNSRSEMNVSTLELGDSALYLCASSPALAEVYEQYFGPGTRLTVT.

The chain has TRBV7-9 and TRBJ1-2; D call uncertain. Trimming removed 5 bases from V and 3 bases from J, with 10 bases in between. This CDR3 is 13 amino acids long. Germline values: CDR1 SEHNR, CDR2 FQNEAQ (reference sequence). Here the CDR3 reads CASSGPGDYGYTF. The CDR3 DNA reads TGTGCCAGCAGCGGACCCGGGGACTATGGCTACACCTTC.

This clonotype occurred a few times. One end of the junction fails to match germline, which may point to a read error. The V gene is TRBV5-1, the J gene TRBJ1-6, with TRBD1 identical over 7 bases. The germline gives CDR1 SGHRS, CDR2 YFSETQ. The CDR3 runs to 13 residues. The CDR3 nucleotides are TGTGCCAGCAGCCCTGACAGGGATTCACCCCTCCACTTT. Translation gives CASSPDRDSPLHF. Using reference TRBV5-1 and TRBJ1-6 for the parts outside the CDR3, the full variable domain is KAGVTQTPRYLIKTRGQQVTLSCSPISGHRSVSWYQQTPGQGLQFLFEYFSETQRNKGNFPGRFSGRQFSNSRSEMNVSTLELGDSALYLCASSPDRDSPLHFGNGTRLTVT.

J is TRBJ1-4 and V is TRBV9; a possible D gene is TRBD1 (5 bases). The CDR3 spans 14 residues. Germline V lookup: CDR1 SGDLS, CDR2 YYNGEE. The V and J ends lost 4 bases and 7 bases respectively, with 14 bases between them. The CDR3 DNA reads as TGTGCCAGCAGCTATAGGCTGGGGGGTGAAAAACTGTTTTTT. Translating gives CASSYRLGGEKLFF.

This clonotype appeared a few times. The rearrangement uses TRBV6-5 and TRBJ2-7, with 7 bases identical to TRBD2. From germline, CDR1 is MNHEY and CDR2 SVGAGI. The CDR3 consists of 15 residues. With V trimmed by 5 bases and J by 3 bases, 10 bases remained unmatched. The CDR3 DNA sequence: TGTGCCAGCAGTCCCTTTAGCGGGTCTCTCTACGAGCAGTACTTC. Translated, it gives CASSPFSGSLYEQYF.

V and J are TRBV28 and TRBJ2-5, with D unclear. The CDR3 length is 15 residues. The germline V and J ends were trimmed by 3 bases and 3 bases, with 14 bases remaining between them. Germline CDR1 reads MDHEN; CDR2 reads SYDVKM. The DNA for the CDR3 is TGTGCCAGCAGTTTCCCGGGCGGTCCTGAAGAGACCCAGTACTTC. Residues: CASSFPGGPEETQYF. Combining the CDR3 with reference TRBV28 and TRBJ2-5 gives the whole variable domain DVKVTQSSRYLVKRTGEKVFLECVQDMDHENMFWYRQDPGLGLRLIYFSYDVKMKEKGDIPEGYSVSREKKERFSLILESASTNQTSMYLCASSFPGGPEETQYFGPGTRLLVL.

The chain recombines TRBV11-3 with TRBJ1-2; D may be TRBD1 (6 bases). CDR1 is SGHNT and CDR2 is YENEEA in the germline V gene. The CDR3 extends over 16 amino acids. Trimming left V 0 bases short and J 3 bases short, with 14 bases between. CDR3 nucleotides: TGTGCCAGCAGCTTAGATCGCCGGGGGCCGGACTATGGCTACACCTTC. Translation gives CASSLDRRGPDYGYTF.

Note on this clonotype: Compared with germline, one end of the junction differs, possibly owing to a read error. The rearrangement uses TRBV5-1 and TRBJ2-1; 8 nucleotides agree with TRBD2. The CDR3 totals 18 residues. Germline CDR1 is SGHRS and CDR2 is YFSETQ. The DNA of the CDR3 is TGCGCCAGCAGCTTTCGGTCCCCCGGACTAGCACCCCACAATGAGCGGTTCTTC. Protein: CASSFRSPGLAPHNERFF.

This chain joins TRBV6-6 and TRBJ2-3; tentative D call: TRBD2 (6 bases). CDR3 length: 15 residues. Trimming removed 5 bases from V and 0 bases from J, with 12 bases in between. CDR1 and CDR2 (germline): MNHNY, SVGAGI (reference sequence). CDR3 region: CASSGSEGSTDTQYF. The CDR3 DNA reads TGTGCCAGCAGTGGCTCGGAGGGCAGCACAGATACGCAGTATTTT.